The 18 T cell receptor beta chains below come from one sample, sequenced in a study of glioma-infiltrating T cells after dendritic cell vaccination (dated by TCRdb to 2016 to 2017). Receptor amplification or capture employed the immunoSEQ multiplex PCR assay. This is the immuneACCESS table as TCRdb keeps it, with only in-frame sequences that have V and J called. A part of the clones is gone; compared with another copy, unresolved V genes explain less than half, and the rest is unexplained. The sample data list approximately 84,000 clones, and over 75% of these were observed just once. Together, the top ten hold around a sixth of the sample. This specimen was blood, taken before dendritic cell vaccination. The source is a human donor with glioblastoma.

The chain links TRBV5-1 to TRBJ2-1; 10 nucleotides align to TRBD2. The V and J ends lost 2 bases and 5 bases, in that order; junction bases with no gene match: 4. The CDR3 is made up of 15 amino acids. Germline values: CDR1 SGHRS, CDR2 YFSETQ. The CDR3 spells CASSLAGGPDNEQFF. The CDR3 DNA reads TGCGCCAGCAGCTTAGCGGGAGGGCCTGACAATGAGCAGTTCTTC.

The chain uses TRBV19 and TRBJ2-7; no definite D call. The CDR3 length is 13 residues. Trimming took 0 bases from V and 4 from J, leaving 7 bases between them. Germline V gene lookup returns CDR1 LNHDA and CDR2 SQIVND (reference sequence). CDR3 in amino acids: CASSIEPGYEQYF. CDR3 nucleotides: TGTGCCAGTAGTATAGAGCCGGGTTACGAGCAGTACTTC.

This rearrangement joins TRBV21-1 to TRBJ2-7; the D call in the table, TRBD2, was not verified against the DNA. TRBV21-1 has pseudogene status. The CDR3 extends over 15 amino acids. The CDR3 loop reads CASSKGRVNSYEQYF. As DNA, the CDR3 is TGTGCCAGCAGCAAAGGGCGGGTCAACTCCTACGAGCAGTACTTC.

The chain combines TRBV27 with TRBJ2-5; the D is unclear. CDR3 size: 12 residues. The ends were cut back, 7 bases at V and 5 bases at J, with 11 bases in the middle. Looked up from germline, CDR1 is MNHEY and CDR2 is SMNVEV (reference sequence). The CDR3 reads CASIKRVETQYF. For the CDR3, the DNA is TGTGCCAGCATTAAACGGGTTGAGACCCAGTACTTC.

This clone was detected once. The chain uses TRBV11-1 and TRBJ2-5; tentative D call: TRBD1 (6 bases). The length of the CDR3 is 14 residues. Germline lookup yields CDR1 SGHAT and CDR2 FQDESV (reference sequence). V was trimmed by 4 bases and J by 2 bases, leaving 11 bases between them. CDR3 protein: CASSSTGIQETQYF. For the CDR3, the DNA is TGTGCCAGCAGCTCGACAGGAATACAAGAGACCCAGTACTTC.

This clone was seen a handful of times. This sequence joins TRBV4-3 and TRBJ1-2; D possibly corresponds to TRBD1 (5 bases). V was pared by 7 bases and J by 8 bases, with 23 bases between. This CDR3 region has 15 residues. CDR1 is LGHNA, CDR2 YSLEER, per germline. This chain's CDR3 is CASTEGVGSDEGYTF. CDR3 nucleotides: TGCGCCAGCACCGAAGGGGTGGGTTCGGACGAAGGCTACACCTTC.

The chain is built from TRBV28 and TRBJ1-5; no reliable D call. This CDR3 has 15 residues. Germline V CDR1 and CDR2: MDHEN, SYDVKM. Trimming took 3 bases from V and 0 from J, leaving 9 bases between them. The CDR3 protein is CASSFARYSNQPQHF. CDR3 nucleotides: TGTGCCAGCAGTTTTGCCCGGTATAGCAATCAGCCCCAGCATTTT.

This chain links TRBV29-1 with TRBJ2-7; 7 bases map to TRBD1. Per the germline V gene, CDR1 is SQVTM and CDR2 is ANQGSEA. The CDR3 loop spans 14 amino acids. V lost 3 bases to trimming and J lost 3 bases; unmatched junction nucleotides: 8. CDR3 amino acids: CSVETGTTGYEQYF. The DNA for the CDR3 is TGCAGCGTTGAGACAGGGACAACTGGCTACGAGCAGTACTTC.

The chain uses TRBV19 and TRBJ1-1, with D possibly TRBD1 on 5 matching bases. Germline lookup yields CDR1 LNHDA and CDR2 SQIVND (reference sequence). V gave up 4 bases and J gave up 2 bases, with 8 bases separating them. The CDR3 spans 13 residues. DNA of the CDR3: TGTGCCAGTAGTACGCAGGGAAACACTGAAGCTTTCTTT. Protein: CASSTQGNTEAFF.

This clone showed up just a few times. CDR3 in DNA: TGTGCCAGCAGCTTAACGGGACTTAGCACAGATACGCAGTATTTT. It translates to CASSLTGLSTDTQYF. The chain carries TRBV7-3 and TRBJ2-3; D may be TRBD2 (6 bases). Germline-derived CDR1 and CDR2 are SGHTA and FQGTGA. The CDR3 spans 15 residues. V lost 0 bases and J 0 bases, leaving 7 bases between the germline ends.

This chain connects TRBV13 to TRBJ2-3; 11 nucleotides agree with TRBD2. CDR1 is PRHDT, CDR2 FYEKMQ, per germline (reference sequence). The CDR3 loop spans 16 amino acids. V lost 0 bases and J lost 7; bases outside the gene matches: 6. The CDR3 loop reads CASSLGPIAGGNTQYF. CDR3 coding DNA: TGTGCCAGCAGCTTAGGGCCTATAGCGGGAGGGAATACGCAGTATTTT. Full variable domain (remainder filled in from reference TRBV13 and TRBJ2-3): AAGVIQSPRHLIKEKRETATLKCYPIPRHDTVYWYQQGPGQDPQFLISFYEKMQSDKGSIPDRFSAQQFSDYHSELNMSSLELGDSALYFCASSLGPIAGGNTQYFGPGTRLTVL.

The rearrangement joins TRBV7-9 to TRBJ1-2; 7 nucleotides agree with TRBD1. Germline CDR1 is SEHNR and CDR2 is FQNEAQ (reference sequence). The CDR3 loop spans 14 amino acids. The V and J ends lost 2 bases and 7 bases, in that order; junction bases with no gene match: 7. This CDR3 reads CASSLFEGAGGYTF. The CDR3 bases are TGTGCCAGCAGCTTATTCGAGGGGGCTGGTGGCTACACCTTC.

The chain recombines TRBV19 with TRBJ1-2, with D tentatively TRBD1 (5 bases). The CDR3 length is 13 residues. The V gene lost 6 bases and the J gene lost 5 bases, with 13 bases spanning the gap. CDR1 is LNHDA and CDR2 is SQIVND in the germline V gene (reference sequence). CDR3 DNA sequence: TGTGCCAGTAGGTTTGACAGCCGATATGGCTACACCTTC. This codes for CASRFDSRYGYTF.

The J gene is TRBJ1-2, the V gene TRBV15, with D possibly matching TRBD1 (6 bases). Germline loops: CDR1 LNHNV, CDR2 YYDKDF (reference sequence). V lost 3 bases and J 2 bases, leaving 16 bases between the germline ends. The CDR3 has 16 amino acids. The CDR3 bases are TGTGCCACCAGCAGCACGAGACAGGAACAGAACTATGGCTACACCTTC. It translates to CATSSTRQEQNYGYTF.

This clone showed up just once. J is TRBJ2-7 and V is TRBV5-4, with D possibly matching TRBD1 (6 bases). Deletions cut 4 bases from V and 5 bases from J, with 16 bases between. This CDR3 region has 14 residues. Germline V CDR1 and CDR2: SGHNT, YYREEE (reference sequence). CDR3 DNA sequence: TGTGCCAGCAGCAACAGGGTTAAGGATAACGAGCAGTACTTC. Translated, it gives CASSNRVKDNEQYF.

With regard to this clone: One end of the junction does not line up with germline, which may come from a read error. CDR3 residues: CASSLRREHISDF. The CDR3 nucleotides are TGTGCCAGCAGTTTAAGGAGGGAACACATATCGGATTTT. The chain employs TRBV28 and TRBJ2-3; TRBD2 is a possible D gene (6 bases). CDR3 length: 13 amino acids. From germline, CDR1 is MDHEN and CDR2 SYDVKM.

The rearrangement links TRBV13 to TRBJ2-4; D unresolved. Trimming shortened V by 4 bases and J by 8 bases, and 15 bases separated the two germline ends. The CDR3 totals 14 residues. The germline V gene has CDR1 PRHDT and CDR2 FYEKMQ (reference sequence). In DNA form, the CDR3 reads TGTGCCAGCAGCTCCAGACAACGTGGCGACATTCAGTACTTC. Residues: CASSSRQRGDIQYF.

The chain recombines TRBV5-4 with TRBJ1-2; D ambiguous. The CDR3 totals 13 residues. With 0 bases removed from V and 6 bases from J, the gap between germline ends came to 9 bases. Germline loops: CDR1 SGHNT, CDR2 YYREEE (reference sequence). The CDR3 DNA sequence: TGTGCCAGCAGCTTGGGAGGGATGGATGGCTACACCTTC. Translated: CASSLGGMDGYTF.